This TCR beta chain was recorded in a study of T-cell reconstitution after alpha-beta-depleted transplantation in children. TCRbeta library preparation incorporated unique molecular identifiers. Via MiXCR, TCRdb re-called the PCR reads, giving one row per CDR3 protein. There are about 350,000 distinct CDR3 sequences in the sample; roughly 17% occur only once, and about 41% lies in the top ten. Germline CDR1 MDHEN, CDR2 SYDVKM. The CDR3 extends over 14 amino acids. V dropped 6 bases and J dropped 8 bases, with 14 bases sitting between them. This clonotype has more than one count but fewer than ten. This clonotype was sampled from a male patient aged 2 to 9 who had a stem cell transplant for acute lymphoblastic leukemia, so the T cells may come from the graft donor. J is TRBJ2-6 and V is TRBV28, with D unresolved. The sample was PBMCs, mostly from graft donor cells, taken 360 days after TCRalphabeta/CD19-depleted stem cell transplant. The CDR3 DNA sequence: TGTGCCAGCAGCCCCGCCCCCGGAACCAACGTCCTGACTTTC. Residues: CASSPAPGTNVLTF.